This T cell receptor (beta chain) was captured by sequencing in a study of T cell changes during pregnancy in multiple sclerosis. Losses at the gene ends were 0 bases for V and 12 bases for J; bases not matched to a gene: 7. Looked up from germline, CDR1 is SGHAT and CDR2 is FQNNGV. CDR3 length: 13 residues. Some clones are missing from TCRdb's copy, which holds only in-frame ones; the method was immunoSEQ multiplex PCR. The profile shows around 60,000 clones, around 89% of them singletons. The input for sequencing was peripheral blood, taken in the first trimester of pregnancy. This sequence joins TRBV11-2 and TRBJ2-7, with 8 bases aligning to TRBD1. The receptor's source is a female donor with multiple sclerosis, enrolled in a pregnancy study. Here the CDR3 reads CASSLDGTGEGYF. The CDR3 DNA reads as TGTGCCAGCAGCTTAGACGGGACAGGAGAAGGGTACTTC.